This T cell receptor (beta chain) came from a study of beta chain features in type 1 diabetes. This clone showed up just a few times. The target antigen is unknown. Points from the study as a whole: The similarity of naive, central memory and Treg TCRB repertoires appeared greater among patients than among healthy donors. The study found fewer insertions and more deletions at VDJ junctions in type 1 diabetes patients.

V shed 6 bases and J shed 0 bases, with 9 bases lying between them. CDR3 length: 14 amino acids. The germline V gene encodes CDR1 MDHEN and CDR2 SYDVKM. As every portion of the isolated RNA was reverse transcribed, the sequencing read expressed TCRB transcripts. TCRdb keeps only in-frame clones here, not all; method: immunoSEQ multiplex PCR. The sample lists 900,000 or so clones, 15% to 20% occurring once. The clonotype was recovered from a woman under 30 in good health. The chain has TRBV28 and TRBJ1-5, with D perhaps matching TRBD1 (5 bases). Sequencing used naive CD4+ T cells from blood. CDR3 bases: TGTGCCAGCAGCTGGGACCTTAGCAATCAGCCCCAGCATTTT. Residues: CASSWDLSNQPQHF.